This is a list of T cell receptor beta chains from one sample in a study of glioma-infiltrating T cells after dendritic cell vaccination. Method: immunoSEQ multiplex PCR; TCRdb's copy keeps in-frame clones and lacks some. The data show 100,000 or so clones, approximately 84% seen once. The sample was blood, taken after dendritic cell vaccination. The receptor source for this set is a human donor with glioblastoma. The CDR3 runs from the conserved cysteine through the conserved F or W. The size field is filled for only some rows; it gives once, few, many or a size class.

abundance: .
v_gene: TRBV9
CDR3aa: CASSVTGETEAFF

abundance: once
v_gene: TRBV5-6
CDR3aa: CASSRGLGYTF

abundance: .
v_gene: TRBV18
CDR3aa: CASSPNPGQYEQYF

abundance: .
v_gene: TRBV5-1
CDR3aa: CASRLTTGTGGYGETQYF

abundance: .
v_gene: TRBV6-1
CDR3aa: CASSALEGAGELFF

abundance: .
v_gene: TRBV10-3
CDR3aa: CAISPGTGGKYEQYF

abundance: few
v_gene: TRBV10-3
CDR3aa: CAINSGLVYEQYF

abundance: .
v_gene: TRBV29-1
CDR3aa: CSVIPGGGETQYF

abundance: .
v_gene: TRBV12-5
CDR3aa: CASGLAAELGQGAHTIYF

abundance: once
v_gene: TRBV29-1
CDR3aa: CSGQGVANTEAFF

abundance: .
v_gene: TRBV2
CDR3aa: CASSSRQEPNEKLFF

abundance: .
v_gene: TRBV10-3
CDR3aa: CAISPEVMETYNEQFF

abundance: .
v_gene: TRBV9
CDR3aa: CASSVHSGNTIYF

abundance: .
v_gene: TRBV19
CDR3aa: CASSIQGLAGDVDEQFF

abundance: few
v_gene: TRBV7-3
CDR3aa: CASSLTGDRVETQYF

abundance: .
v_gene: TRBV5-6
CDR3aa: CASSFGSGTGELFF